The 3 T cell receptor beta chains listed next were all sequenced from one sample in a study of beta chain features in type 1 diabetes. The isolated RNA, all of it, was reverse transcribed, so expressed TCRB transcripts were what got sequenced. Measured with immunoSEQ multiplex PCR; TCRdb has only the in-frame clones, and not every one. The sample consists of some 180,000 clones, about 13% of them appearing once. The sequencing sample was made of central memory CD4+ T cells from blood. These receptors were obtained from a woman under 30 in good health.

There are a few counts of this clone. The CDR3 reads CASSSQWGDTEAFF. CDR3 nucleotide sequence: TGTGCCAGCAGCTCCCAGTGGGGGGACACTGAAGCTTTCTTT. V gene TRBV7-3 combines with J gene TRBJ1-1; D might be TRBD1 (5 bases). CDR1 is SGHTA, CDR2 FQGTGA, per germline. Deletions cut 4 bases from V and 3 bases from J, with 12 bases between. The CDR3 is 14 amino acids.

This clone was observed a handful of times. CDR3 nucleotide sequence: TGCGCCAGCAGCCAAGGTACAGGGGGAAATAGTGTGTGGACTGAAGCTTTCTTT. Protein sequence: CASSQGTGGNSVWTEAFF. This chain connects TRBV4-1 to TRBJ1-1, with 8 bases lining up with TRBD1. The CDR3 spans 18 residues. Germline CDR1 MGHRA, CDR2 YSYEKL. The ends lost 1 base at V and 5 bases at J; junction bases unmatched: 15.

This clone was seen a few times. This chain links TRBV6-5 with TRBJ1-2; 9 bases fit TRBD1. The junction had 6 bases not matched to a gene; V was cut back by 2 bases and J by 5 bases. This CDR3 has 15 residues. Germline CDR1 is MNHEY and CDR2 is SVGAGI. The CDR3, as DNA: TGTGCCAGCAGTTACGGGACAGGGATGGGATATGGCTACACCTTC. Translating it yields CASSYGTGMGYGYTF.